This TCR beta chain is drawn from a study of tissue T cells after allogeneic stem cell transplantation. Regarding the study as a whole: Few T cell clones were shared across patients, but motif clusters showed tissue-specific shared signatures.

From germline, CDR1 is SGHNT and CDR2 YYREEE (reference sequence). The CDR3 runs 16 residues. Trimming took 3 bases from V and 4 from J; bases not matched to a gene: 10. Assay: immunoSEQ multiplex PCR; the TCRdb copy retains only in-frame clones and omits some. The top ten hold 3.8% of the sample, which has 35,000 to 50,000 clones, roughly 89% seen once. This clone was recorded only once. Antigen: not known. The chain is built from TRBV5-4 and TRBJ2-7; 10 bases align to TRBD1. This receptor was taken from a woman aged 35 to 75 who later had graft-versus-host disease after an allogeneic stem cell transplant. The sequencing used blood, collected before transplantation. CDR3 sequence reads: CASSSDGTGAFYEQYF. DNA for the CDR3: TGTGCCAGCAGCTCAGACGGGACAGGGGCTTTTTACGAGCAGTACTTC.